Listed here is a single T cell receptor (beta chain). This sample stems from a study of T cell responses to AZD1222 COVID-19 vaccine. Produced via immunoSEQ multiplex PCR; TCRdb's table is partial and in-frame only. The sample yields tens of thousands of clones, roughly nine tenths seen once. The length of the CDR3 is 14 residues. The germline V gene has CDR1 LNHDA and CDR2 SQIVND (reference sequence). The V gene end was trimmed by 5 bases and the J gene end by 5 bases; junction bases not matched to a gene: 8. The starting material was peripheral blood, obtained on day 0 of AZD1222 vaccination. This rearrangement joins TRBV19 to TRBJ2-5, with 7 bases aligning to TRBD1. The sequence derives from an adult in good health. The CDR3 region is CASSRKGAQETQYF. CDR3 sequence (DNA): TGTGCCAGTAGTCGGAAGGGGGCGCAGGAGACCCAGTACTTC.